This TCR beta chain was captured in a study of T cell responses to AZD1222 COVID-19 vaccine. Produced via immunoSEQ multiplex PCR; TCRdb's table is partial and in-frame only. The sample lists roughly 110,000 clones, about nine tenths seen once, with around 5% in the top ten. Germline assignment: CDR1 SGHTA and CDR2 FQGNSA. The CDR3 covers 14 residues. V shed 0 bases and J shed 6 bases, with 8 bases lying between them. Study results and limitations: Receipt of two AZD1222 doses was followed by a rise in Spike-specific TCR breadth and depth. Scientists sampled the repertoires only once the peak T cell response had passed.

Comments on this clone: Its antigen remains unidentified.

The sequencing used peripheral blood, collected on day 0 of AZD1222 vaccination. The J gene is TRBJ1-4, the V gene TRBV7-2; D is unresolved. This TCR came from an adult in good health. CDR3 sequence reads: CASSLAYTDEKLFF. The DNA for the CDR3 is TGTGCCAGCAGCTTAGCCTATACTGATGAAAAACTGTTTTTT.